This T cell receptor (beta chain) was profiled in a study of identical twins. CDR3 size: 14 residues. Germline assignment: CDR1 DFQATT and CDR2 SNEGSKA (reference sequence). Trimming cost V 3 bases and J 3 bases; bases outside gene matches: 5. TCRdb processed the 5' RACE reads anew with MiXCR; each CDR3 protein has one entry. Of 1.5 million or so distinct CDR3 sequences in the sample, more than 30% are singletons; the top ten hold about 0.3%. Only a few counts were recorded for this clonotype. Sample: cord blood. This clonotype originated in a newborn girl in good health. This rearrangement joins TRBV20-1 to TRBJ2-3; 8 bases agree with TRBD2. The CDR3 sequence: CSASLASGTDTQYF. The CDR3 coding sequence is TGCAGTGCTAGTCTGGCTAGCGGGACAGATACGCAGTATTTT.